This T cell receptor beta chain was documented in a study of blood T cell repertoires in COVID-19. Generated by immunoSEQ multiplex PCR, the TCRdb table keeps only in-frame clones and is missing some. The sample holds about 210,000 clones; about 88% are singletons and the top ten take 4.5% to 5.5%. The CDR3 length is 14 residues. The germline gives CDR1 SNHLY, CDR2 FYNNEI. With 6 bases clipped from V and 2 bases from J, the junction kept 3 bases outside the gene matches. Sequenced sample: PBMCs or T cells enriched from blood (not recorded which). This TCR came from a woman aged 25 to 39 who had been exposed to COVID-19. V and J are TRBV2 and TRBJ2-2, with 7 bases lining up with TRBD1. CDR3 region: CASSGQVNTGELFF. The DNA for the CDR3 is TGTGCCAGCAGCGGACAGGTTAACACCGGGGAGCTGTTTTTT.